This TCR beta chain was recovered during a study of high-grade serous ovarian cancer treatment subgroups. Turning to the study itself: Mean per sample: around 14,000 reads, 6,500 to 9,000 unique TCR beta rearrangements. Study-wide points: Tumors within one patient showed repertoire similarity of roughly 0.095 to 0.85. The analyses considered CDR3 and ignored CDR1 and CDR2.

Tumor samples were taken before definitive surgery or chemotherapy. The V end lost 8 bases, the J end lost 0 bases, and 11 bases lay between the germline ends. This CDR3 comprises 15 residues. The germline V gene has CDR1 PRHDT and CDR2 FYEKMQ (reference sequence). Method: immunoSEQ multiplex PCR; TCRdb's copy keeps in-frame clones and lacks some. The data show over 9,000 clones, roughly four fifths seen once. About this clone: Its specificity is unknown.

This TCR came from a human donor with high-grade serous ovarian cancer. The sequenced sample was tumor tissue. V and J are TRBV13 and TRBJ1-6; D gene uncertain. The CDR3 sequence is CASGSRSSYNSPLHF. The CDR3, as DNA: TGTGCCAGCGGATCCAGGAGCTCCTATAATTCACCCCTCCACTTT.